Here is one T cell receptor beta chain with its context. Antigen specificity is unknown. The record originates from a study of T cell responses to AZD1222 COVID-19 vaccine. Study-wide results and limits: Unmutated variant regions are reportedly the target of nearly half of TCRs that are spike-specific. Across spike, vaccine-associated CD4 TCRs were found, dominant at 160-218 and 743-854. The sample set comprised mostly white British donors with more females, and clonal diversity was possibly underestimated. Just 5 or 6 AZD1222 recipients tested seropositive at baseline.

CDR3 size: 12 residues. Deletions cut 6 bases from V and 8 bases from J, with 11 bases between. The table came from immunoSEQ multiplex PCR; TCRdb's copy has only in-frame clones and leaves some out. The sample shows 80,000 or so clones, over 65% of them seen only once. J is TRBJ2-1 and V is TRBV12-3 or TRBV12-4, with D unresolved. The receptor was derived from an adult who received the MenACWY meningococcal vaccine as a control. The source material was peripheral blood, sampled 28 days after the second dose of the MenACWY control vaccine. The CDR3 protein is CASSPGWDEQFF. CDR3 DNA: TGTGCCAGCAGCCCCGGGTGGGATGAGCAGTTCTTC.